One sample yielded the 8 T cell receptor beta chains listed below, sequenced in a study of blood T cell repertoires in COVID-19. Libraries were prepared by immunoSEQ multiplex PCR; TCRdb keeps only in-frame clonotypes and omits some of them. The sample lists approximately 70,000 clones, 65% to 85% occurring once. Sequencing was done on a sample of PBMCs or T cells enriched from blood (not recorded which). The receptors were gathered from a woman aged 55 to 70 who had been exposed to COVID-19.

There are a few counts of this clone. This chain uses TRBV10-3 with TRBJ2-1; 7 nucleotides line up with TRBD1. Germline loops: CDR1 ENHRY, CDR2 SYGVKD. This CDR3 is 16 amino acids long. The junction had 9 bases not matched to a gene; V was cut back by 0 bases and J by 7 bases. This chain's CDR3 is CAISESKGAGRNEQFF. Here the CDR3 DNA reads TGTGCCATCAGTGAGTCTAAGGGGGCTGGACGGAATGAGCAGTTCTTC.

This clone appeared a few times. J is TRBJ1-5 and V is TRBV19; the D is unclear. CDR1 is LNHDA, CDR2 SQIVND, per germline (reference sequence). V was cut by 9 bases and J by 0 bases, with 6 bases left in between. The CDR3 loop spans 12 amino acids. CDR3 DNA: TGTGCCAGCATGTTTAGCAATCAGCCCCAGCATTTT. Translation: CASMFSNQPQHF. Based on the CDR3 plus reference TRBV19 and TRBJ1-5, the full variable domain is DGGITQSPKYLFRKEGQNVTLSCEQNLNHDAMYWYRQDPGQGLRLIYYSQIVNDFQKGDIAEGYSVSREKKESFPLTVTSAQKNPTAFYLCASMFSNQPQHFGDGTRLSIL.

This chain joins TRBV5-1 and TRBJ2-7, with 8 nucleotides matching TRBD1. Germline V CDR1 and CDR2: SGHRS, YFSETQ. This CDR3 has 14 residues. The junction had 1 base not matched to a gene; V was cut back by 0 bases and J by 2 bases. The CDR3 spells CASSLGTGPYEQYF. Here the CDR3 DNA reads TGCGCCAGCAGCTTGGGGACAGGGCCCTACGAGCAGTACTTC.

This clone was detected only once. CDR3 coding DNA: TGTGCCAGTAGTCCCGGGACAGTCAATCAGCCCCAGCATTTT. This translates into CASSPGTVNQPQHF. The gene calls are TRBV19 and TRBJ1-5; 7 bases are shared with TRBD1. The CDR3 loop spans 14 amino acids. Germline CDR1 reads LNHDA; CDR2 reads SQIVND (reference sequence). V was pared by 5 bases and J by 3 bases, with 4 bases of the junction left unmatched.

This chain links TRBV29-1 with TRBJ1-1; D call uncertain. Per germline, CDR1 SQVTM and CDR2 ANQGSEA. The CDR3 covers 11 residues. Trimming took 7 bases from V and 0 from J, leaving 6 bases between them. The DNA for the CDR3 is TGCAGCGGCGTAATGAACACTGAAGCTTTCTTT. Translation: CSGVMNTEAFF. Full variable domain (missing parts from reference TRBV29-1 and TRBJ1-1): SAVISQKPSRDICQRGTSLTIQCQVDSQVTMMFWYRQQPGQSLTLIATANQGSEATYESGFVIDKFPISRPNLTFSTLTVSNMSPEDSSIYLCSGVMNTEAFFGQGTRLTVV.

The CDR3: CAVGQGRQAFF. CDR3 nucleotides: TGCGCCGTCGGACAGGGCAGGCAAGCTTTCTTT. The V call is TRBV5-1, the J call TRBJ1-1, with TRBD1 identical over 8 bases. V lost 10 bases and J lost 9; bases outside the gene matches: 8. This CDR3 is built from 11 residues. In germline, CDR1 is SGHRS, CDR2 YFSETQ.

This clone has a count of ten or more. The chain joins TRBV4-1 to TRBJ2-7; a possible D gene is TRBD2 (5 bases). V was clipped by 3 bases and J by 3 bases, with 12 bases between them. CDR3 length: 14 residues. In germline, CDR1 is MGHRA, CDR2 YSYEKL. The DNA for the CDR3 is TGCGCCAGCAGCCAGCCGGGAACTATCTACGAGCAGTACTTC. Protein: CASSQPGTIYEQYF.

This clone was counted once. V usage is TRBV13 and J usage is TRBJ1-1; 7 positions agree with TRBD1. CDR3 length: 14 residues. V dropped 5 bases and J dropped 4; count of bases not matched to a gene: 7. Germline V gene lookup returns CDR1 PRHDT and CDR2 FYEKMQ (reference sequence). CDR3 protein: CASSPPQGGTEAFF. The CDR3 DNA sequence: TGTGCCAGCAGCCCACCCCAGGGGGGCACTGAAGCTTTCTTT.